This T cell receptor beta chain originates from a study of T cell responses to AZD1222 COVID-19 vaccine. Profiled with immunoSEQ multiplex PCR; TCRdb holds only in-frame clones, not every one. Of about 130,000 clones listed, approximately 90% are singletons. The CDR3 loop spans 13 amino acids. The J segment lost 5 bases and the V segment lost 5 bases, leaving 5 bases of the junction unmatched. Germline V gives CDR1 SGHTA, CDR2 FQGNSA. This receptor was taken from an adult who received the AZD1222 COVID-19 vaccine. The chain couples TRBV7-2 to TRBJ1-2; TRBD1 agrees at 7 bases. The sample here was peripheral blood, taken 28 days after the second AZD1222 dose. For the CDR3, the DNA is TGTGCCAGCAGCCCGAACAGGGGTTATGGCTACACCTTC. This encodes CASSPNRGYGYTF.